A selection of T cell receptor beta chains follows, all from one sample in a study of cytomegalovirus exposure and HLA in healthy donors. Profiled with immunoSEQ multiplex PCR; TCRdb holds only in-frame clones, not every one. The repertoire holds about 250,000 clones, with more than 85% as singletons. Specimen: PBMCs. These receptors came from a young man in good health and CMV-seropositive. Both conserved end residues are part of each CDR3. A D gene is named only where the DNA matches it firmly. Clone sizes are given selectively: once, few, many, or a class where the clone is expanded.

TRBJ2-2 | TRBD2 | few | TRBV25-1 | TGTGCCAGCAGTGACGCTGCGGGACTACCTTACGGCGGGGAGCTGTTTTTT | CASSDAAGLPYGGELFF
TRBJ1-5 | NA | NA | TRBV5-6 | TGTGCCAGCAGTCTCGGAAACAATCAGCCCCAGCATTTT | CASSLGNNQPQHF
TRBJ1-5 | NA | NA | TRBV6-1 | TGTGCCAGCAGGGCGACGGGCCGTCAGCCCCAGCATTTT | CASRATGRQPQHF
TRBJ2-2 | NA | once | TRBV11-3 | TGTGCCAGCAGTCCCTTTGGGGCTCGGGGCGGGGAGCTGTTTTTT | CASSPFGARGGELFF
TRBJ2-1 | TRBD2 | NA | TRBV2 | TGTGCCAGCAGTGTGAGACTAGCGGGAGCCGAGCAGTTCTTC | CASSVRLAGAEQFF
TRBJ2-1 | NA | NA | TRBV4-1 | TGCGCCAGCAGCCAAGCTCAGGGGTATGAGCAGTTCTTC | CASSQAQGYEQFF
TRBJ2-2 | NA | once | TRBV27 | TGTGCCAGCAGTTTGGGGGTCGGCGGGGAGCTGTTTTTT | CASSLGVGGELFF
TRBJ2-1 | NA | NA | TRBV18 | TGTGCCAGCTCACCACGGGGAAACAATGAGCAGTTCTTC | CASSPRGNNEQFF
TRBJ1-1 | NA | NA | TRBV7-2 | TGTGCCAGCAGCTTAGTACAGGGCCGGAACACTGAAGCTTTCTTT | CASSLVQGRNTEAFF
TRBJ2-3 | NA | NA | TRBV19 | TGTGCCAGTAAGCATTACACAGATACGCAGTATTTT | CASKHYTDTQYF
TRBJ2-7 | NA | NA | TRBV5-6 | TGTGCCAGCAGCCGCATGCTACAGGTCCGCTCCTACGAGCAGTACTTC | CASSRMLQVRSYEQYF
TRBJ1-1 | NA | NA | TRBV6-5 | TGTGCCAGCAGACCTGTGGACACCTCGAACACTGAAGCTTTCTTT | CASRPVDTSNTEAFF
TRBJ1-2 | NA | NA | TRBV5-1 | TGCGCCAGCAGCTGGACTGAAAGGGGCGTTGGCTACACCTTC | CASSWTERGVGYTF
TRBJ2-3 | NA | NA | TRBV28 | TGTGCCAGTTTGGAACTAGGGCCAGATACGCAGTATTTT | CASLELGPDTQYF
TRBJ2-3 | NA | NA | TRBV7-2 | TGTGCCAGCAGCCCCGGGGAAAGCCGGGGTACGCAGTATTTT | CASSPGESRGTQYF
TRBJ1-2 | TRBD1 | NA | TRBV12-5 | TGTGCTAGTGGTGCGACAGGGGTATATGGCTACACCTTC | CASGATGVYGYTF
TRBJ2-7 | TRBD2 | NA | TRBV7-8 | TGTGCCAGCAGCAGGGGACTAGCGGGAGGTGGCTACGAGCAGTACTTC | CASSRGLAGGGYEQYF
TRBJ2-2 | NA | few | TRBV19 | TGTGCCAGTAGAAACGGGGCATGGGGCACCGGGGAGCTGTTTTTT | CASRNGAWGTGELFF
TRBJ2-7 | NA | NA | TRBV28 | TGTGCCAGCAGTTTTAACAGGCAGCTGGGGGAGCAGTACTTC | CASSFNRQLGEQYF
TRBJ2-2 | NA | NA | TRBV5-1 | TGCGCCAGCAGCTTGGGGGAGTACACCGGGGAGCTGTTTTTT | CASSLGEYTGELFF
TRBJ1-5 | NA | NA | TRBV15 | TGTGCCACCAGCAGACCTGTGCGGACACAAAGCAATCAGCCCCAGCATTTT | CATSRPVRTQSNQPQHF
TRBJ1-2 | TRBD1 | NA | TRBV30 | TGTGCCTGGACCCGGGACAGGGTATCCTATGGCTACACCTTC | CAWTRDRVSYGYTF
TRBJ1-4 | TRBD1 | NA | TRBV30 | TGTGCCTGGAGTTATGGACAGGGCAATGAAAAACTGTTTTTT | CAWSYGQGNEKLFF
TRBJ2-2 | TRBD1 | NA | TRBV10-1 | TGCGCCAGCAGAAGGGACAGAAACACCGGGGAGCTGTTTTTT | CASRRDRNTGELFF
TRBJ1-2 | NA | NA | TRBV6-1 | TGTGCCAGCAAAGACTATGGCTACACCTTC | CASKDYGYTF
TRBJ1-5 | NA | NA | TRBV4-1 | TGCGCCAGCAGCCACATAGTTGGGCCCCAGCATTTT | CASSHIVGPQHF
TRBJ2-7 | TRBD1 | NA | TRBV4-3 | TGCGCCAGCAGCCGTTTGGGACAGGGGACCTACGAGCAGTACTTC | CASSRLGQGTYEQYF
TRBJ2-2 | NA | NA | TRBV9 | TGTGCCAGCCACCGCGATCCCGGGGAGCTGTTTTTT | CASHRDPGELFF
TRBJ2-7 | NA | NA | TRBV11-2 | TGTGCCAGCAGCTTAAAGGCTCAGAGCTCCTACGAGCAGTACTTC | CASSLKAQSSYEQYF
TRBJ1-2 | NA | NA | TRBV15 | TGTGCCACCAGCAGAGGAGTACCCAGGGATGTCAACTTC | CATSRGVPRDVNF
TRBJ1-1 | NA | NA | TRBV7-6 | TGTGCCAGCAGCTTAGAGGGCAGGGTGAACACTGAAGCTTTCTTT | CASSLEGRVNTEAFF
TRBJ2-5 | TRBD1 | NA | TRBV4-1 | TGCGCCAGCAGCCAAGGGCGTACAGGGGGGCCAGAGACCCAGTACTTC | CASSQGRTGGPETQYF
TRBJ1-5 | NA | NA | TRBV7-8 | TGTGCCAGCAGCTCTAGTAGTCCCAGGGTATGGAATCAGCCCCAGCATTTT | CASSSSSPRVWNQPQHF
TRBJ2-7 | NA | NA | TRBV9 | TGTGCCAGCAGCGTAGATGGCGGAACCTCCTACGAGCAGTACTTC | CASSVDGGTSYEQYF
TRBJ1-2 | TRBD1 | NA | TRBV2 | TGTGCCAGCACCAGGGGGACAGGGAAGAGGGGAACTAACTATGGCTACACCTTC | CASTRGTGKRGTNYGYTF
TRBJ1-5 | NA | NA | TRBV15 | TGTGCCACCAGCAGGGAGGTCAATCAGCCCCAGCATTTT | CATSREVNQPQHF
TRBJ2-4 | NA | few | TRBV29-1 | TGCAGCGTTGGGGGGCAGTCCTCCACCAAAAACATTCAGTACTTC | CSVGGQSSTKNIQYF
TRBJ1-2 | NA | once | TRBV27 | TGTGCCAGCAGTTTATCGGGAAGCTTGGCAGCGTTGAGCGGCTACACCTTC | CASSLSGSLAALSGYTF
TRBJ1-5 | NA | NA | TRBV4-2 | TGTGCCAGCAGCCAAGGCGCTTGGGGGGGCGGGCAGCCCCAGCATTTT | CASSQGAWGGGQPQHF